The clone carrying this T cell receptor (beta chain) was found many times. The antigen remains undetermined. This sample stems from a study of glioma-infiltrating T cells. The study's findings and limits: Tissue and blood shared very few CDR3 sequences. Above-expected tissue-blood divergence occurred in all gliomas, most in low-grade ones.

Germline V gene data show CDR1 as SNHLY and CDR2 as FYNNEI. The CDR3 runs to 12 residues. Trimming cost V 10 bases and J 4 bases, with 11 bases left between them. The iRepertoire nested amplicon-rescue multiplex PCR amplified TCR alpha and beta CDR3s from RNA. One-step reverse transcription and amplification started from approximately 100-400 ng of tissue mRNA or PBMC total RNA. TCRdb re-called the multiplex PCR reads with MiXCR, one entry per CDR3 protein. The sample lists approximately 120,000 distinct CDR3 sequences; 25% to 30% were seen once. The chain carries TRBV2 and TRBJ2-1; D not certain. Sequenced sample: glioma tissue, nonneoplastic brain tissue, or PBMCs (not recorded which). The clonotype comes from a human donor with low-grade glioma or glioblastoma, undergoing nonglioma brain surgery, or in good health (not recorded which). CDR3: CATADLYNEQFF. In DNA form, the CDR3 reads TGTGCCACCGCGGACCTTTACAATGAGCAGTTCTTC.